These 25 T cell receptor beta chains were sequenced from one sample in a study of OX40 agonist ivuxolimab in advanced cancers. Sequenced by immunoSEQ multiplex PCR; TCRdb stores in-frame clones only, minus some. Counted here are roughly 7,300 clones, roughly 90% occurring once; the ten biggest clones make up approximately 2%. The sample was CD4+ or CD8+ T cells sorted from blood, taken in a trial of the OX40 agonist ivuxolimab. The origin of the receptors is an adult with an advanced solid tumor such as melanoma, head and neck, liver or kidney cancer.

This sequence joins TRBV5-6 and TRBJ1-2, with D possibly being TRBD1 (5 bases). V dropped 4 bases and J dropped 3 bases, with 10 bases sitting between them. Germline V gene sequence: CDR1 SGHDT, CDR2 YYEEEE. The CDR3 totals 13 residues. Here the CDR3 reads CASSPRGYYGYTF. CDR3 nucleotide sequence: TGTGCCAGCAGCCCTCGGGGGTACTATGGCTACACCTTC. The complete variable domain, with remaining parts taken from reference TRBV5-6 and TRBJ1-2, reads DAGVTQSPTHLIKTRGQQVTLRCSPKSGHDTVSWYQQALGQGPQFIFQYYEEEERQRGNFPDRFSGHQFPNYSSELNVNALLLGDSALYLCASSPRGYYGYTFGSGTRLTVV.

The chain combines TRBV4-2 with TRBJ2-1; D gene uncertain. The CDR3 has 14 amino acids. The V gene's germline CDR1 is LGHNA and CDR2 YNFKEQ. V was trimmed by 5 bases and J by 1 base, leaving 9 bases between them. The CDR3 protein is CASSEVGSYNEQFF. The CDR3 DNA follows: TGTGCCAGCAGCGAAGTAGGGTCCTACAATGAGCAGTTCTTC.

This chain connects TRBV30 to TRBJ2-1; 9 bases fit TRBD1. Germline V gene lookup returns CDR1 GTSNPN and CDR2 SVGIG (reference sequence). CDR3 length equals 14 residues. CDR3 sequence: CGFVSGTGRNEQFF. The CDR3 region has the DNA TGTGGCTTCGTATCTGGGACAGGGCGAAATGAGCAGTTCTTC.

V gene TRBV6-6 combines with J gene TRBJ2-3; 7 bases map to TRBD1. CDR1 MNHNY and CDR2 SVGAGI come from the germline V gene (reference sequence). This CDR3 region has 14 residues. V shed 6 bases and J 4 bases; nucleotides not matched to a gene: 7. The CDR3 DNA reads as TGTGCCAGCAGGCCCGACAGGGATGCAGATACGCAGTATTTT. Protein sequence: CASRPDRDADTQYF.

The rearrangement links TRBV6-1 to TRBJ1-1; possible D gene TRBD1, 6 bases. Trimming took off 6 bases at V and 10 bases at J, with 12 bases between the two ends. The CDR3 totals 11 residues. In germline, CDR1 is MNHNS, CDR2 SASEGT. CDR3: CASRGGFRAFF. For the CDR3, the DNA is TGTGCCAGCAGAGGGGGGTTTCGAGCTTTCTTT.

The CDR3 bases are TGTGCCAGTCGCCAACAGGGATTGGTCGACGAGCAGTACTTC. Its protein is CASRQQGLVDEQYF. The chain links TRBV28 to TRBJ2-7, with TRBD1 as a possible D gene (6 bases). Deletions cut 9 bases from V and 5 bases from J, with 20 bases between. The CDR3 extends over 14 amino acids. Germline CDR1 and CDR2: MDHEN and SYDVKM.

The rearrangement uses TRBV7-9 and TRBJ1-3; D is uncertain. Trimming stripped 5 bases from V and 0 bases from J, with 11 bases between. This CDR3 has 15 residues. Germline loops: CDR1 SEHNR, CDR2 FQNEAQ (reference sequence). The CDR3 loop reads CASSRFMSSGNTIYF. The CDR3, as DNA: TGTGCCAGCAGCCGTTTCATGAGCTCTGGAAACACCATATATTTT.

The chain uses TRBV6-1 and TRBJ1-5; D uncertain. Trimming took 0 bases from V and 4 from J, leaving 10 bases between them. The CDR3 sequence is 15 residues long. Germline V gene lookup returns CDR1 MNHNS and CDR2 SASEGT. The CDR3 DNA is TGTGCCAGCAGTGAAGCTCAATGGGGAAATCAGCCCCAGCATTTT. It specifies CASSEAQWGNQPQHF.

The J gene is TRBJ1-5, the V gene TRBV7-2, with TRBD1 matching over 7 bases. V lost 3 bases, J lost 6 bases, and 2 bases stayed unmatched. Germline CDR1 reads SGHTA; CDR2 reads FQGNSA. The CDR3 contains 13 residues. The CDR3 bases are TGTGCCAGCAGCTTGGCAGGGGGTCAGCCCCAGCATTTT. Translation: CASSLAGGQPQHF.

The count of this clone is one. The rearrangement joins TRBV6-1 to TRBJ1-1, with TRBD1 matching over 7 bases. The CDR3 is made up of 15 amino acids. Unmatched junction bases numbered 13, after V lost 6 bases and J lost 6 bases. CDR1 MNHNS and CDR2 SASEGT come from the germline V gene. In nucleotides, the CDR3 is TGTGCCAGCAGGCTACAGGGGCTCGGGGGGGCTGAAGCTTTCTTT. Its protein product is CASRLQGLGGAEAFF.

This chain connects TRBV7-9 to TRBJ2-3; 13 bases line up with TRBD2. Germline CDR1 reads SEHNR; CDR2 reads FQNEAQ (reference sequence). The length of the CDR3 is 17 residues. V trimming: 1 base; J trimming: 2 bases; junction bases outside the gene matches: 3. The chain's CDR3 is CASSLGLAGGNTDTQYF. For the CDR3, the DNA is TGTGCCAGCAGCTTAGGACTAGCGGGAGGAAACACAGATACGCAGTATTTT.

The rearrangement uses TRBV5-5 and TRBJ1-1, with D hard to call. The CDR3 totals 15 residues. Per the germline V gene, CDR1 is SGHKS and CDR2 is YYEKEE (reference sequence). Trimming removed 1 base at V and 0 bases at J, with 10 bases between. The CDR3 nucleotides are TGTGCCAGCAGCTTGTCCACGACACTGAACACTGAAGCTTTCTTT. Translation gives CASSLSTTLNTEAFF.

The chain joins TRBV5-4 to TRBJ2-5; D is unresolved. This CDR3 spans 14 amino acids. Germline V gene sequence: CDR1 SGHNT, CDR2 YYREEE (reference sequence). Trimming cost V 0 bases and J 2 bases, with 8 bases left between them. CDR3 sequence (DNA): TGTGCCAGCAGCTTGGACAGCCGTCAAGAGACCCAGTACTTC. Protein product: CASSLDSRQETQYF.

This sequence joins TRBV2 and TRBJ2-1; 10 bases are shared with TRBD1. CDR3 length equals 13 residues. CDR1 and CDR2 (germline): SNHLY, FYNNEI. The ends lost 11 bases at V and 7 bases at J; junction bases unmatched: 8. The CDR3 is CASTTGGRNEQFF. Written as DNA, the CDR3 is TGTGCCTCGACGACAGGGGGCCGGAATGAGCAGTTCTTC.

V usage is TRBV19 and J usage is TRBJ1-1, with D tentatively TRBD1 (5 bases). Germline V gene lookup returns CDR1 LNHDA and CDR2 SQIVND (reference sequence). The germline V and J ends were trimmed by 6 bases and 7 bases, with 12 bases remaining between them. The CDR3 extends over 12 amino acids. The CDR3 is CASSTRQREAFF. The CDR3 DNA follows: TGTGCCAGTAGCACCAGACAGCGTGAAGCTTTCTTT.

This clone has only a few counts. The chain recombines TRBV5-1 with TRBJ2-7, with D possibly being TRBD1 (6 bases). Germline CDR1 reads SGHRS; CDR2 reads YFSETQ. Between the trimmed V and J ends, which lost 0 bases and 0 bases, there was a span of 7 bases. CDR3 size: 14 residues. This CDR3 reads CASSLEGGSYEQYF. The CDR3 DNA is TGCGCCAGCAGCTTGGAAGGGGGCTCCTACGAGCAGTACTTC.

This clone occurred once. This sequence joins TRBV4-2 and TRBJ1-1, with 12 bases that match TRBD1. The CDR3 is made up of 14 amino acids. Germline CDR1 is LGHNA and CDR2 is YNFKEQ. With 1 base clipped from V and 9 bases from J, the junction kept 3 bases outside the gene matches. The CDR3 coding sequence is TGTGCCAGCAGCCAAGCGGGACAGGGGGCGAAAGCTTTCTTT. Its translation: CASSQAGQGAKAFF.

V gene TRBV28 combines with J gene TRBJ2-1; 8 bases are a match to TRBD2. The trim removed 6 bases at V and 0 bases at J, leaving 7 bases unmatched. Germline lookup yields CDR1 MDHEN and CDR2 SYDVKM. The CDR3 extends over 16 amino acids. The DNA of the CDR3 is TGTGCCAGCAGCATGAGCGGGAGCAGCTCCTACAATGAGCAGTTCTTC. Its translation: CASSMSGSSSYNEQFF.

The genes are TRBV19 and TRBJ2-2; 10 bases agree with TRBD1. This CDR3 has 16 amino acids. In germline, CDR1 is LNHDA, CDR2 SQIVND (reference sequence). Trimming took 1 base from V and 7 from J; bases not matched to a gene: 6. The CDR3 DNA is TGTGCCAGTAGTATAGCGGCGACAGGGGGCTTCGGGGAGCTGTTTTTT. Translation: CASSIAATGGFGELFF.

This rearrangement joins TRBV9 to TRBJ2-1; TRBD2 matches at 8 bases. Germline CDR1 SGDLS, CDR2 YYNGEE. Germline trimming cut 4 bases from V and 0 bases from J; bases unmatched to any gene: 3. The CDR3 runs 15 residues. As DNA, the CDR3 is TGTGCCAGCAGCTCGAGCGGGGGCTCCTACAATGAGCAGTTCTTC. The encoded protein is CASSSSGGSYNEQFF.

The rearrangement joins TRBV28 to TRBJ2-7, with 14 bases fitting TRBD2. Unmatched junction bases numbered 10, after V lost 3 bases and J lost 0 bases. Germline V gene lookup returns CDR1 MDHEN and CDR2 SYDVKM. CDR3 length: 19 amino acids. The CDR3 DNA follows: TGTGCCAGCAGTTTTCGCCTCGGACTAGCGGGAGGACTCTCCTACGAGCAGTACTTC. This sequence encodes CASSFRLGLAGGLSYEQYF.

The V call is TRBV19, the J call TRBJ2-5; 9 nucleotides agree with TRBD1. Germline lookup yields CDR1 LNHDA and CDR2 SQIVND (reference sequence). CDR3 length: 17 residues. J was trimmed by 3 bases and V by 5 bases; bases with no gene match: 13. The CDR3 loop is CASSAYLNRGQEETQYF. The CDR3, as DNA: TGTGCCAGTAGTGCCTACCTCAACAGGGGGCAAGAAGAGACCCAGTACTTC.

The chain carries TRBV11-3 and TRBJ2-3; D gene unclear. With 5 bases removed from V and 0 bases from J, the gap between germline ends came to 9 bases. Germline V gene data show CDR1 as SGHNT and CDR2 as YENEEA. This CDR3 contains 14 residues. The CDR3 here is CASSPTQSTDTQYF. The CDR3 bases are TGTGCCAGCAGCCCCACCCAGAGCACAGATACGCAGTATTTT.

V gene TRBV28 combines with J gene TRBJ1-2; D remains ambiguous. CDR3 length equals 12 residues. Germline V gives CDR1 MDHEN, CDR2 SYDVKM. V was trimmed by 10 bases and J by 0 bases, leaving 9 bases between them. The CDR3 DNA reads TGTGCCATATCAGGAGCTAACTATGGCTACACCTTC. Protein sequence: CAISGANYGYTF.

The V call is TRBV6-5, the J call TRBJ2-7, with 11 bases identical to TRBD2. Losses at the gene ends were 1 base for V and 5 bases for J; bases not matched to a gene: 7. The length of the CDR3 is 16 residues. Germline CDR1 reads MNHEY; CDR2 reads SVGAGI. The chain's CDR3 is CASSYFALAGVNEQYF. CDR3 bases: TGTGCCAGCAGTTACTTTGCACTAGCGGGAGTTAACGAGCAGTACTTC.